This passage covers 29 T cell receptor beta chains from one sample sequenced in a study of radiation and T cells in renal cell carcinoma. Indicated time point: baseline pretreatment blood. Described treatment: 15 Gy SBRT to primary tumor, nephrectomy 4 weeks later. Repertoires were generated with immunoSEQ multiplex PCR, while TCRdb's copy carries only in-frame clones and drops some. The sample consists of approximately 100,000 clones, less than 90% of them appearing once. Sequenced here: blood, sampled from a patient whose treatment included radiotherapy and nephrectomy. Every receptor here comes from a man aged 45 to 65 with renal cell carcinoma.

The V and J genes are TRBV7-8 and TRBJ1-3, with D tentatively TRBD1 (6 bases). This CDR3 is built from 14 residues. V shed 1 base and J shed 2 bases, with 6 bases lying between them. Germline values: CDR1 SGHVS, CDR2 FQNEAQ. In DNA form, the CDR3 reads TGTGCCAGCAGCTTAGACAGGGCTGGAAACACCATATATTTT. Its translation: CASSLDRAGNTIYF.

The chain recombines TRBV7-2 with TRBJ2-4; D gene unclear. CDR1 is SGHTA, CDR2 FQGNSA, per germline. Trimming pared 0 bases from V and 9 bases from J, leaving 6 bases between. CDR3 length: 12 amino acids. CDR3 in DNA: TGTGCCAGCAGCTTAGCGGGGTCCATTCAGTACTTC. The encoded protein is CASSLAGSIQYF.

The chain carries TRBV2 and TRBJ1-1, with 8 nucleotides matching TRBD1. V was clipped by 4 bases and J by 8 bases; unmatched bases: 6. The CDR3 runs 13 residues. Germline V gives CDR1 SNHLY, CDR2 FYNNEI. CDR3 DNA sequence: TGTGCCAGCAGTGGTGACAGGGGTTCGGAAGCTTTCTTT. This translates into CASSGDRGSEAFF.

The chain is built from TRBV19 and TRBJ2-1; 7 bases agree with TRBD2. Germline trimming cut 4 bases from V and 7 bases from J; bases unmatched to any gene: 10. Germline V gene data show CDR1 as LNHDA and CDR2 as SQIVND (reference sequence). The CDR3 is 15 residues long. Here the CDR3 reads CASSSLPLAANEQFF. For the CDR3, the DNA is TGTGCCAGTAGTAGCCTTCCTCTAGCGGCAAATGAGCAGTTCTTC. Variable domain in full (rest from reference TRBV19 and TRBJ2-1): DGGITQSPKYLFRKEGQNVTLSCEQNLNHDAMYWYRQDPGQGLRLIYYSQIVNDFQKGDIAEGYSVSREKKESFPLTVTSAQKNPTAFYLCASSSLPLAANEQFFGPGTRLTVL.

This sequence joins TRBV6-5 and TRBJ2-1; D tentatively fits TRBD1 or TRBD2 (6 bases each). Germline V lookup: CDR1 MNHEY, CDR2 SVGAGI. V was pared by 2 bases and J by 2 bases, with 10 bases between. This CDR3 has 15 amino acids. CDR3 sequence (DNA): TGTGCCAGCAGTTACATGGGGGGCCCCTACAATGAGCAGTTCTTC. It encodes CASSYMGGPYNEQFF.

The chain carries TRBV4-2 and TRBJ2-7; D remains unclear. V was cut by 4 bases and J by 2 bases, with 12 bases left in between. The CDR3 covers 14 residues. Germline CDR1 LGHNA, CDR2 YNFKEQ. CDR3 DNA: TGTGCCAGCAGCCCCAGCTGGGCCCCCTACGAGCAGTACTTC. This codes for CASSPSWAPYEQYF.

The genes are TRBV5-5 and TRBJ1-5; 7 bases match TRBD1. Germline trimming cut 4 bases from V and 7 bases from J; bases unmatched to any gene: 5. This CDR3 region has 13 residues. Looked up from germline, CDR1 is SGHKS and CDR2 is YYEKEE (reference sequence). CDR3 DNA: TGTGCCAGCAGCGGGACAGTAGGCCAGCCCCAGCATTTT. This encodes CASSGTVGQPQHF.

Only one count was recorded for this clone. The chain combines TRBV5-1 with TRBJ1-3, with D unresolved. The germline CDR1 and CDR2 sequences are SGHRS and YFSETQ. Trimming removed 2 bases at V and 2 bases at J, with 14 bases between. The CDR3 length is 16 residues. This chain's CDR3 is CASSLQYTNPGNTIYF. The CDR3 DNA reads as TGCGCCAGCAGCTTACAATATACCAATCCTGGAAACACCATATATTTT.

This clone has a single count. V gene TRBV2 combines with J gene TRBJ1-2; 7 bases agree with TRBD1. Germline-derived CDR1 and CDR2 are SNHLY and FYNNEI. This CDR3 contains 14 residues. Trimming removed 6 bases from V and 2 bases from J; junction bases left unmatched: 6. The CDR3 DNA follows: TGTGCCAGCAGCTATACGACAGGGAACTATGGCTACACCTTC. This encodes CASSYTTGNYGYTF.

The CDR3 sequence: CASSLGPGMSNQPQHF. The CDR3 coding sequence is TGTGCCAGCAGCTTAGGTCCAGGGATGAGCAATCAGCCCCAGCATTTT. The chain combines TRBV7-9 with TRBJ1-5; D might be TRBD1 (5 bases). V lost 1 base and J 1 base, leaving 11 bases between the germline ends. Germline assignment: CDR1 SEHNR and CDR2 FQNEAQ (reference sequence). This CDR3 comprises 16 residues.

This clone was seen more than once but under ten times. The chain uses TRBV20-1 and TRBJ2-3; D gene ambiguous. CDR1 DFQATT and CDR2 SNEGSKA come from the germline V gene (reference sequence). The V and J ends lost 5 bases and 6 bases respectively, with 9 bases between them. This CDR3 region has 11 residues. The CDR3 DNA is TGCAGTGCTGGCCCGATTGATACGCAGTATTTT. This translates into CSAGPIDTQYF.

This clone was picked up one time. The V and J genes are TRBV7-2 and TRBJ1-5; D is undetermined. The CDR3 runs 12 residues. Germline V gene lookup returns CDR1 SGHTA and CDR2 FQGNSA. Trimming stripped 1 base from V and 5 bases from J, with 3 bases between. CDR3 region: CASSLVDQPQHF. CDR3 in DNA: TGTGCCAGCAGCTTAGTGGATCAGCCCCAGCATTTT. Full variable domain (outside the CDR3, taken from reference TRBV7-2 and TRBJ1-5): GAGVSQSPSNKVTEKGKDVELRCDPISGHTALYWYRQSLGQGLEFLIYFQGNSAPDKSGLPSDRFSAERTGGSVSTLTIQRTQQEDSAVYLCASSLVDQPQHFGDGTRLSIL.

Written as DNA, the CDR3 is TGTGCCAGCAGTCGGAAACTAGCAATCACAGATACGCAGTATTTT. Translating gives CASSRKLAITDTQYF. The rearrangement uses TRBV6-5 and TRBJ2-3, with a weak D call TRBD2 (6 bases). CDR1 MNHEY and CDR2 SVGAGI come from the germline V gene. This CDR3 is 15 amino acids long. Trimming pared 5 bases from V and 2 bases from J, leaving 14 bases between.

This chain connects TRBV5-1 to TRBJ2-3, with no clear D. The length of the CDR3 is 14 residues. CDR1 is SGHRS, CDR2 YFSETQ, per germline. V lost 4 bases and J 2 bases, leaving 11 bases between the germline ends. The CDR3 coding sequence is TGCGCCAGCAGCCCGCAGAAATACACAGATACGCAGTATTTT. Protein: CASSPQKYTDTQYF.

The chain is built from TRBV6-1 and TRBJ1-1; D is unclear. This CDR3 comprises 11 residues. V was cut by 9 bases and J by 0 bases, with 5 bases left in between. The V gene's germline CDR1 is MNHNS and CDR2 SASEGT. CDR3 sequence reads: CASPLNTEAFF. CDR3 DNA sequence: TGTGCCAGTCCTTTGAACACTGAAGCTTTCTTT.

The CDR3 DNA follows: TGTGCCAGCAGTTTAATGTATCCCGCCGGGGAGCTGTTTTTT. This sequence encodes CASSLMYPAGELFF. The chain joins TRBV27 to TRBJ2-2; D is unresolved. The V and J ends lost 2 bases and 6 bases respectively, with 10 bases between them. This CDR3 is built from 14 residues. CDR1 is MNHEY, CDR2 SMNVEV, per germline (reference sequence).

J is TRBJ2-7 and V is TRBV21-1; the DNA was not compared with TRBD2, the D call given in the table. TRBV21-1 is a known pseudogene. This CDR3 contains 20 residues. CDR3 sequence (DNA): TGTGCCAGCAGCATAATAGCATTAGTACCGACTAACTTCTTCAGGAGTGAGCAGTACTTC. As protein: CASSIIALVPTNFFRSEQYF.

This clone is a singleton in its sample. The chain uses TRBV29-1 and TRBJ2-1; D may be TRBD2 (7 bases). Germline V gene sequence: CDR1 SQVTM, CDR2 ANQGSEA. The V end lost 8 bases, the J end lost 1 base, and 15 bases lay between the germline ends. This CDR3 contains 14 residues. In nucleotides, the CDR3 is TGCAGCTGTGAGCGGGACATATCCTACAATGAGCAGTTCTTC. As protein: CSCERDISYNEQFF.

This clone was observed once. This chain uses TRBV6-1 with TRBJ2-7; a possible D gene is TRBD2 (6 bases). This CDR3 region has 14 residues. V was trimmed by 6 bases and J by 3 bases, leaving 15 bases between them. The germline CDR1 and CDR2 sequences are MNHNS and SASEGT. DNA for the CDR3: TGTGCCAGCAGCATTTTGGGGGGTAACTACGAGCAGTACTTC. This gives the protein CASSILGGNYEQYF.

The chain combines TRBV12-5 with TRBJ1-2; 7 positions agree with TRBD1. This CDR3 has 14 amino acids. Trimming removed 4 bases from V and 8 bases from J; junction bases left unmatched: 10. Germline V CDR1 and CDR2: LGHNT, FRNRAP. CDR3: CASGSEGQPPGYTF. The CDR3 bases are TGTGCTAGTGGTTCAGAGGGACAGCCTCCGGGCTACACCTTC.

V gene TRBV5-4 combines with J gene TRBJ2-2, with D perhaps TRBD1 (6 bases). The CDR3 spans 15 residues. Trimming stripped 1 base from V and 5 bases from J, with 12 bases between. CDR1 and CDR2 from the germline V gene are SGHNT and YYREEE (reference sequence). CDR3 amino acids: CASSLYPQGTGELFF. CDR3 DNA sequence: TGTGCCAGCAGCTTGTACCCGCAGGGGACCGGGGAGCTGTTTTTT.

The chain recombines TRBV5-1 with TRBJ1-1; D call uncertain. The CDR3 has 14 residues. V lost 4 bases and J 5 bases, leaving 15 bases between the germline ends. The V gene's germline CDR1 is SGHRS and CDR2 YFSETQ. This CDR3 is CASSPGPGGTEAFF. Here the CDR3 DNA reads TGCGCCAGCAGCCCCGGGCCGGGCGGAACTGAAGCTTTCTTT.

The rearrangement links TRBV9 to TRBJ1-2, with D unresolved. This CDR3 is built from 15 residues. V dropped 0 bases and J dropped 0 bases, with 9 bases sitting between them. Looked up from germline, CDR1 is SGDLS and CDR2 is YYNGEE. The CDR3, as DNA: TGTGCCAGCAGCGTAGAGCCCTCTCCTAACTATGGCTACACCTTC. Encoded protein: CASSVEPSPNYGYTF.

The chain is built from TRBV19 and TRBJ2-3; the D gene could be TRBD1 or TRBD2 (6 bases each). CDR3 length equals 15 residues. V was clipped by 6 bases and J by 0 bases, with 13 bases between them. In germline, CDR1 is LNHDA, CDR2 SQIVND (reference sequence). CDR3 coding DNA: TGTGCCAGTAGATCGGAGGGGGAAAGCACAGATACGCAGTATTTT. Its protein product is CASRSEGESTDTQYF.

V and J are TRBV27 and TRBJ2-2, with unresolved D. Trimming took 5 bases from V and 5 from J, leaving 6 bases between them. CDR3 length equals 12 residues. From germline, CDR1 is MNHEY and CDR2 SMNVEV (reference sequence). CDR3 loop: CASSPKTGELFF. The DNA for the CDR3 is TGTGCCAGCAGTCCAAAGACCGGGGAGCTGTTTTTT.

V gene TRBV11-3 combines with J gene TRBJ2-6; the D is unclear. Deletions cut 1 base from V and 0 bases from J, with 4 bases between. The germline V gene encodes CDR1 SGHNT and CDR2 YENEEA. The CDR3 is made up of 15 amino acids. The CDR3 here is CASSLGTSGANVLTF. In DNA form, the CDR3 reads TGTGCCAGCAGCTTAGGGACCTCTGGGGCCAACGTCCTGACTTTC.

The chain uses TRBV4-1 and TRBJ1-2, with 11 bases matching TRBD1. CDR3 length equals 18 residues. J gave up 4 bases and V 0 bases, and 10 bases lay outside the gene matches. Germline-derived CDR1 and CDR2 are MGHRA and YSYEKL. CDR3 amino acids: CASSQDRTGGSRLYGYTF. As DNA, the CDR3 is TGCGCCAGCAGCCAAGATCGGACAGGGGGCAGTCGGCTCTATGGCTACACCTTC.

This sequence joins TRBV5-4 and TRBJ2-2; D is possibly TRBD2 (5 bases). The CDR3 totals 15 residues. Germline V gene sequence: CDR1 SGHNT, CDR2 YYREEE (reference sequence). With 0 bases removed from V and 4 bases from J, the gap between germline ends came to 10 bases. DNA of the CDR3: TGTGCCAGCAGCTTGGACCGCCGGGGCACCGGGGAGCTGTTTTTT. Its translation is CASSLDRRGTGELFF.

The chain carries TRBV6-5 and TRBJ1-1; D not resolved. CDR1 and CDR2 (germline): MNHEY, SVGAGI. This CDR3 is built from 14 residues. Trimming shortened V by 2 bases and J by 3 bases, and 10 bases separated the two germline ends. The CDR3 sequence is CASSYGIMDTEAFF. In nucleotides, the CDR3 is TGTGCCAGCAGTTACGGGATTATGGACACTGAAGCTTTCTTT.